This is a list of T cell receptor beta chains from one sample in a study of identical twins. A single record per CDR3 protein comes from TCRdb applying MiXCR to the 5' RACE reads. Of roughly 250,000 distinct CDR3 sequences in the sample, roughly an eighth were seen once. The sequencing sample was made of memory (CD45RO+) T cells sorted from blood. The receptors originated from a woman younger than 30 in good health. Both conserved end residues are part of each CDR3. Each record gives: J gene, V gene, D gene, clone size, CDR3 DNA, CDR3 protein. D genes are given only for firm matches. Size tells how often a clone was seen (once, few, many) or the class of an expanded clone, and some rows leave it out.

J gene: TRBJ2-7; V gene: TRBV30; D gene: -; clone size: many; CDR3 DNA: TGTGCCTGGAGTTCCAGGGGCGAGCAGTACTTC; CDR3 protein: CAWSSRGEQYF
J gene: TRBJ2-3; V gene: TRBV5-5; D gene: TRBD2; clone size: -; CDR3 DNA: TGTGCCAGCAGCTTGACTAGCGGGGGGGCTATCTCCACAGATACGCAGTATTTT; CDR3 protein: CASSLTSGGAISTDTQYF
J gene: TRBJ2-5; V gene: TRBV12-3/TRBV12-4; D gene: -; clone size: few; CDR3 DNA: TGTGCCAGCAACGAGCCGGCTAACGGGGAGACCCAGTACTTC; CDR3 protein: CASNEPANGETQYF
J gene: TRBJ2-1; V gene: TRBV6-6; D gene: -; clone size: -; CDR3 DNA: TGTGCCAGCAGTATTTCCAATGAGCAGTTCTTC; CDR3 protein: CASSISNEQFF
J gene: TRBJ2-3; V gene: TRBV12-3/TRBV12-4; D gene: -; clone size: many; CDR3 DNA: TGTGCCAGCAGTTTAGCGGAGACAGATACGCAGTATTTT; CDR3 protein: CASSLAETDTQYF
J gene: TRBJ1-1; V gene: TRBV7-6; D gene: TRBD1; clone size: once; CDR3 DNA: TGTGCCAGCAGCCTGGGCGGACAGGGGAACACTGAAGCTTTCTTT; CDR3 protein: CASSLGGQGNTEAFF
J gene: TRBJ1-2; V gene: TRBV2; D gene: -; clone size: few; CDR3 DNA: TGTGCCGGGAGGGGGGTGCGGACGGCGTACGGCTACACCTTC; CDR3 protein: CAGRGVRTAYGYTF
J gene: TRBJ2-6; V gene: TRBV20-1; D gene: TRBD2; clone size: few; CDR3 DNA: TGCAGTGCTAGGCTAGCGGGAGCCCCTGGGGCCAACGTCCTGACTTTC; CDR3 protein: CSARLAGAPGANVLTF
J gene: TRBJ2-3; V gene: TRBV10-3; D gene: -; clone size: -; CDR3 DNA: TGTGCCATCAGTGGAATAAAAGGGACTTGGAAGGTTGGGGCAGATACGCAGTATTTT; CDR3 protein: CAISGIKGTWKVGADTQYF
J gene: TRBJ1-4; V gene: TRBV6-1; D gene: -; clone size: -; CDR3 DNA: TGTGCCAGCAGTCCTCAGGGGACGGGCTCCTCAAAACTGTTTTTT; CDR3 protein: CASSPQGTGSSKLFF
J gene: TRBJ2-7; V gene: TRBV6-5; D gene: -; clone size: -; CDR3 DNA: TGTGCCTGCAGCCGAGACGGTTACGAGCAGTACTTC; CDR3 protein: CACSRDGYEQYF
J gene: TRBJ1-5; V gene: TRBV3-1; D gene: -; clone size: few; CDR3 DNA: TGTGCCAGCAGCCAAGTAGCGGCAGTTGAGCAGCCCCAGCATTTT; CDR3 protein: CASSQVAAVEQPQHF
J gene: TRBJ1-1; V gene: TRBV29-1; D gene: -; clone size: few; CDR3 DNA: TGCAGCGAATCCAATCAGTGGACTGAAGCTTTCTTT; CDR3 protein: CSESNQWTEAFF
J gene: TRBJ1-6; V gene: TRBV20-1; D gene: -; clone size: -; CDR3 DNA: TGCTGTGCTAGAGCCCCCTCCAGGGAGAGTAATTCACCCCTCCACTTT; CDR3 protein: CCARAPSRESNSPLHF
J gene: TRBJ2-1; V gene: TRBV29-1; D gene: TRBD1; clone size: few; CDR3 DNA: TGCAGCGTTGGGACAGGGAACGGCGAGCAGTTCTTC; CDR3 protein: CSVGTGNGEQFF
J gene: TRBJ2-2; V gene: TRBV5-1; D gene: -; clone size: many; CDR3 DNA: TGCGCCAGCACGGCCACTCGCGCGAACACCGGGGAGCTGTTTTTT; CDR3 protein: CASTATRANTGELFF
J gene: TRBJ1-4; V gene: TRBV12-3/TRBV12-4; D gene: -; clone size: -; CDR3 DNA: TGTGCCAGCAGTACGTTTAATAATGAAAAACTGTTTTTT; CDR3 protein: CASSTFNNEKLFF
J gene: TRBJ2-3; V gene: TRBV29-1; D gene: -; clone size: -; CDR3 DNA: TGCAGCGCCCAAACTGTAGTTGCAGATACGCAGTATTTT; CDR3 protein: CSAQTVVADTQYF
J gene: TRBJ2-5; V gene: TRBV15; D gene: -; clone size: -; CDR3 DNA: TGTGCCACCAGCAGAGATGTCGGATATCAAGAGACCCAGTACTTC; CDR3 protein: CATSRDVGYQETQYF
J gene: TRBJ2-3; V gene: TRBV27; D gene: TRBD2; clone size: -; CDR3 DNA: TGTGCCAGCAGAAAGCTTAGCGGGGGGTCTCCTACAGATACGCAGTATTTT; CDR3 protein: CASRKLSGGSPTDTQYF
J gene: TRBJ1-4; V gene: TRBV20-1; D gene: -; clone size: -; CDR3 DNA: TGCAGTGCTTACAGAGCGGAAAAACTGTTTTTT; CDR3 protein: CSAYRAEKLFF
J gene: TRBJ2-1; V gene: TRBV12-3/TRBV12-4; D gene: -; clone size: few; CDR3 DNA: TGTGCCAGCAGTTTCAGAGGGCCTAGGTTCTTC; CDR3 protein: CASSFRGPRFF
J gene: TRBJ1-2; V gene: TRBV29-1; D gene: -; clone size: many; CDR3 DNA: TGCAGCGTTGAAGATCCGTGGCAGAACTCTAACTATGGCTACACCTTC; CDR3 protein: CSVEDPWQNSNYGYTF
J gene: TRBJ1-6; V gene: TRBV28; D gene: -; clone size: -; CDR3 DNA: TGTGCCAGCTCGACGCAGGAAACACCCCTCCACTTT; CDR3 protein: CASSTQETPLHF
J gene: TRBJ2-2; V gene: TRBV9; D gene: -; clone size: few; CDR3 DNA: TGTGCCAGCAGCACTCTCCCTGATCCCACCGGGGAGCTGTTTTTT; CDR3 protein: CASSTLPDPTGELFF
J gene: TRBJ2-3; V gene: TRBV20-1; D gene: TRBD2; clone size: few; CDR3 DNA: TGCAGTGCTTTAGCGGGGATAAGCACAGATACGCAGTATTTT; CDR3 protein: CSALAGISTDTQYF
J gene: TRBJ2-1; V gene: TRBV4-3; D gene: -; clone size: few; CDR3 DNA: TGCGCCAGCAGCCCACGATTGAAGAATGAGCAGTTCTTC; CDR3 protein: CASSPRLKNEQFF
J gene: TRBJ2-2; V gene: TRBV20-1; D gene: -; clone size: few; CDR3 DNA: TGCAGTGCTAGAGAGGTGGATAACACCGGGGAGCTGTTTTTT; CDR3 protein: CSAREVDNTGELFF
J gene: TRBJ2-2; V gene: TRBV29-1; D gene: TRBD2; clone size: many; CDR3 DNA: TGCAGCGTTGAAGGACTAGCGGGACTGAACACCGGGGAGCTGTTTTTT; CDR3 protein: CSVEGLAGLNTGELFF
J gene: TRBJ2-7; V gene: TRBV14; D gene: TRBD2; clone size: -; CDR3 DNA: TGTGCCAGCAGCCAAGATGGGGCTAGCGGGAGCTACGAGCAGTACTTC; CDR3 protein: CASSQDGASGSYEQYF
J gene: TRBJ1-1; V gene: TRBV5-1; D gene: -; clone size: many; CDR3 DNA: TGTGCCAGCAGCCGCACAGGGAACACTGAAGCTTTCTTT; CDR3 protein: CASSRTGNTEAFF
J gene: TRBJ1-2; V gene: TRBV29-1; D gene: -; clone size: -; CDR3 DNA: TGCAGCGTTGGGGCCGCGACAGATGACTATGGCTACACCTTC; CDR3 protein: CSVGAATDDYGYTF
J gene: TRBJ1-1; V gene: TRBV12-5; D gene: -; clone size: many; CDR3 DNA: TGTGCTAGTGGTTTGTACACTGAAGCTTTCTTT; CDR3 protein: CASGLYTEAFF
J gene: TRBJ2-7; V gene: TRBV6-5; D gene: -; clone size: -; CDR3 DNA: TGTGCAGCTTGGCAGGGCCACGAGCAGTACTTC; CDR3 protein: CAAWQGHEQYF
J gene: TRBJ2-1; V gene: TRBV7-3; D gene: -; clone size: -; CDR3 DNA: TGTGCCACCTCGCTGAGGGGGGGCCAGGGTGAGCAGTTCTTC; CDR3 protein: CATSLRGGQGEQFF
J gene: TRBJ1-1; V gene: TRBV11-2; D gene: -; clone size: -; CDR3 DNA: TGTGCCAGCAGCCCGGTGAGGGGTGGGACTGAAGCTTTCTTT; CDR3 protein: CASSPVRGGTEAFF
J gene: TRBJ2-3; V gene: TRBV5-1; D gene: TRBD2; clone size: few; CDR3 DNA: TGCGCCAGCAGACCCACTAGCGGGATTCTGGGAGATACGCAGTATTTT; CDR3 protein: CASRPTSGILGDTQYF